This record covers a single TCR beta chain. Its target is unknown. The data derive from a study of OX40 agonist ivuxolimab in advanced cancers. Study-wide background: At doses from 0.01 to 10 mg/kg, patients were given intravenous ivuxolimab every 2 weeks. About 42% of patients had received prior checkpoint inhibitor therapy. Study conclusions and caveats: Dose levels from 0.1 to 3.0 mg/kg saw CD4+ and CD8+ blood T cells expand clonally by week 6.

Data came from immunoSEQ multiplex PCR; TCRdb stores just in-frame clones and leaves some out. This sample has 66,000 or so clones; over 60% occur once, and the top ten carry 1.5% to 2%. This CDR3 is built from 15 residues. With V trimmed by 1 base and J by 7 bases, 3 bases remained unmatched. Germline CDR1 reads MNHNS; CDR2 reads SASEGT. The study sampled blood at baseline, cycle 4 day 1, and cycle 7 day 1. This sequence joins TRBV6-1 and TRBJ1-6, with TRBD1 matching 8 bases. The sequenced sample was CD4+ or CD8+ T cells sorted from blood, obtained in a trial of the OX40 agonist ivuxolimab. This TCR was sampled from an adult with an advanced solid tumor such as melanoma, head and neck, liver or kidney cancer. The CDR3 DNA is TGTGCCAGCAGTGAAGGACAGGGGCCAAATTCACCCCTCCACTTT. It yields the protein CASSEGQGPNSPLHF.